The 22 T cell receptor beta chains below were found in one sample sequenced in a study of T cell repertoires in cytomegalovirus infection. Their cognate antigens are unknown. TCRdb reanalysed the reads using MiXCR and keeps one entry per CDR3 protein. The table has 380,000 or so distinct CDR3 sequences, about 35% seen once; the top ten hold roughly 12%. The sample in question was cultured PBMCs, obtained from culture after CMV antigen stimulation. These receptors all stem from a human donor in good health (CMV status not recorded). Some clones in this sample may be carry-over from other donors' samples.

This clonotype was detected ten times or more. The chain has TRBV25-1 and TRBJ2-4; D gene ambiguous. Trimming pared 7 bases from V and 1 base from J, leaving 8 bases between. CDR3 length: 13 residues. The germline V gene has CDR1 MGHDK and CDR2 SYGVNS. CDR3 DNA sequence: TGTGCCAGCAACTCAAACGCCAAAAACATTCAGTACTTC. Translating gives CASNSNAKNIQYF.

This clonotype came up many times. V is TRBV28 and J is TRBJ1-2; TRBD1 matches 9 bases. With V trimmed by 8 bases and J by 7 bases, 8 bases remained unmatched. Per germline, CDR1 MDHEN and CDR2 SYDVKM. This CDR3 comprises 13 residues. CDR3 region: CASRGQGTGGYTF. The CDR3 nucleotides read TGTGCCAGCCGCGGACAGGGGACGGGTGGCTACACCTTC.

The chain carries TRBV10-3 and TRBJ2-1, with unresolved D. Germline CDR1 ENHRY, CDR2 SYGVKD. V was shortened by 8 bases and J by 7 bases, with 9 bases between the two germline ends. The CDR3 has 11 residues. The CDR3 protein is CAIGNLNEQFF. CDR3 in DNA: TGTGCCATCGGGAACTTGAATGAGCAGTTCTTC.

The chain couples TRBV29-1 to TRBJ1-1; the D is unclear. Germline V lookup: CDR1 SQVTM, CDR2 ANQGSEA. V lost 6 bases and J lost 4, with 18 bases in between. CDR3 length: 14 amino acids. The chain's CDR3 is CSVRTFQAGTEAFF. In DNA, the CDR3 is TGCAGCGTCCGGACGTTCCAGGCCGGCACTGAAGCTTTCTTT.

This clonotype has more than one count but fewer than ten. The rearrangement joins TRBV6-1 to TRBJ2-5; 10 bases map to TRBD1. J lost 3 bases, V lost 10 bases, and 8 bases had no gene match. Germline loops: CDR1 MNHNS, CDR2 SASEGT. The CDR3 spans 14 residues. The CDR3 nucleotides read TGTGCCACCTCTTGGGACAGGGGAAAAGAGACCCAGTACTTC. Its protein is CATSWDRGKETQYF.

The chain's CDR3 is CASRTGGQGHYEQYV. CDR3 sequence (DNA): TGTGCCAGCAGGACAGGGGGACAGGGACATTACGAGCAGTACGTC. This chain uses TRBV6-2 or TRBV6-3 with TRBJ2-7, with 9 bases identical to TRBD1. V dropped 6 bases and J dropped 4; count of bases not matched to a gene: 10. CDR1 is MNHEY, CDR2 SVGEGT, per germline. The CDR3 loop spans 15 amino acids.

As for this clonotype: Germline is not matched at one junction end, which may reflect a read error. The chain combines TRBV6-2 or TRBV6-3 with TRBJ2-7; 7 bases are a match to TRBD1. The CDR3 has 10 amino acids. CDR1 MNHEY and CDR2 SVGEGT come from the germline V gene. The CDR3 loop is CASSWDSLHF. DNA of the CDR3: TGTGCCAGCAGCTGGGACAGTTTACACTTC.

This clonotype was picked up many times. The CDR3 sequence: CASSRGRRIDNYEQYV. DNA for the CDR3: TGTGCCAGCAGCCGGGGCAGGAGGATAGACAATTACGAGCAGTACGTC. The chain uses TRBV7-9 and TRBJ2-7, with D perhaps being TRBD1 or TRBD2 (5 bases each). Trimming removed 5 bases at V and 4 bases at J, with 21 bases between. Germline V gives CDR1 SEHNR, CDR2 FQNEAQ (reference sequence). This CDR3 is 16 amino acids long.

This clonotype was detected a few times. The chain is built from TRBV28 and TRBJ2-7; 14 bases line up with TRBD2. Germline lookup yields CDR1 MDHEN and CDR2 SYDVKM. The CDR3 contains 16 residues. The J segment lost 4 bases and the V segment lost 4 bases, leaving 6 bases of the junction unmatched. This CDR3 reads CASSSPGTSGSYEQYV. The CDR3 bases are TGTGCCAGCAGTTCACCCGGGACTAGCGGGAGTTACGAGCAGTACGTC.

The V and J genes are TRBV6-2 or TRBV6-3 and TRBJ2-7; TRBD2 agrees at 12 bases. The V and J ends lost 6 bases and 0 bases, in that order; junction bases with no gene match: 12. CDR1 is MNHEY, CDR2 SVGEGT, per germline. The CDR3 spans 18 residues. The CDR3 reads CASSRALAGGPLSYEQYV. The CDR3 DNA sequence: TGTGCCAGCAGCCGCGCGCTAGCGGGAGGGCCCCTCTCCTACGAGCAGTACGTC.

This clonotype was detected many times. The chain employs TRBV28 and TRBJ1-4; the D gene is possibly TRBD1 (6 bases). Germline lookup yields CDR1 MDHEN and CDR2 SYDVKM. The V and J ends lost 6 bases and 7 bases respectively, with 18 bases between them. This CDR3 region has 15 residues. CDR3 in DNA: TGTGCCAGCAGGAGTGCGGGGGAGGGGGGTGAAAAACTGTTTTTT. Encoded protein: CASRSAGEGGEKLFF.

The rearrangement links TRBV7-2 to TRBJ2-2; no definite D call. The CDR3 runs 15 residues. Trimming left V 5 bases short and J 0 bases short, with 10 bases between. The V gene's germline CDR1 is SGHTA and CDR2 FQGNSA. CDR3 sequence reads: CASSPQRTNTGELFF. The CDR3 DNA follows: TGTGCCAGCAGCCCACAAAGGACGAACACCGGGGAGCTGTTTTTT.

This clonotype has at least ten counts. The chain joins TRBV7-6 to TRBJ1-4; a possible D gene is TRBD1 (5 bases). Germline CDR1 is SGHVS and CDR2 is FNYEAQ. With 5 bases removed from V and 0 bases from J, the gap between germline ends came to 13 bases. The CDR3 runs to 16 residues. The CDR3 nucleotides are TGTGCCAGCAGCCCCAGGGTAGGAGCAACTAATGAAAAACTGTTTTTT. Its translation: CASSPRVGATNEKLFF.

The rearrangement uses TRBV7-6 and TRBJ2-6; TRBD2 matches 8 bases. With V trimmed by 1 base and J by 4 bases, 9 bases remained unmatched. Germline V CDR1 and CDR2: SGHVS, FNYEAQ. The CDR3 sequence is 18 residues long. The CDR3 spells CASSLGYGGASGANVLTF. Here the CDR3 DNA reads TGTGCCAGCAGCTTAGGTTACGGGGGGGCGTCAGGGGCCAACGTCCTGACTTTC.

This chain connects TRBV20-1 to TRBJ2-3; 8 positions match TRBD2. V lost 2 bases and J lost 3; bases outside the gene matches: 4. CDR3 length: 14 residues. Germline V CDR1 and CDR2: DFQATT, SNEGSKA (reference sequence). The CDR3 DNA is TGCAGTGCTAGAAGCAGCGGGAGAACAGATACGCAGTATTTT. Translated, it gives CSARSSGRTDTQYF.

This clonotype appeared a few times. The chain has TRBV4-1 and TRBJ2-7; 13 bases align to TRBD2. The CDR3 extends over 17 amino acids. Per the germline V gene, CDR1 is MGHRA and CDR2 is YSYEKL. The V gene end was trimmed by 1 base and the J gene end by 3 bases; junction bases not matched to a gene: 6. CDR3 coding DNA: TGCGCCAGCAGCCAAGGGGGACTAGCGGGGAGAAGCTACGAGCAGTACTTC. This encodes CASSQGGLAGRSYEQYF.

The DNA of the CDR3 is TGTGCCAGCAGTTACGGTGGGTTTTCCTACAATGAGCAGTTCTTC. Translation: CASSYGGFSYNEQFF. The chain joins TRBV6-5 to TRBJ2-1; D gene ambiguous. This CDR3 region has 15 residues. V lost 2 bases and J 1 base, leaving 9 bases between the germline ends. Germline CDR1 MNHEY, CDR2 SVGAGI.

The V and J genes are TRBV2 and TRBJ2-5; 13 bases map to TRBD2. Trimming cost V 4 bases and J 4 bases; bases outside gene matches: 3. The CDR3 has 15 amino acids. CDR1 is SNHLY, CDR2 FYNNEI, per germline. CDR3 sequence reads: CASSGLAGGGETQYF. CDR3 nucleotides: TGTGCCAGCAGTGGACTAGCGGGAGGAGGAGAGACCCAGTACTTC. Using reference TRBV2 and TRBJ2-5 for the parts outside the CDR3, the full variable domain is EPEVTQTPSHQVTQMGQEVILRCVPISNHLYFYWYRQILGQKVEFLVSFYNNEISEKSEIFDDQFSVERPDGSNFTLKIRSTKLEDSAMYFCASSGLAGGGETQYFGPGTRLLVL.

The gene calls are TRBV6-1 and TRBJ1-2, with no clear D. V was clipped by 6 bases and J by 2 bases, with 7 bases between them. Germline V CDR1 and CDR2: MNHNS, SASEGT. The CDR3 length is 12 residues. The CDR3 loop reads CASRAANYGYTF. In DNA form, the CDR3 reads TGTGCCAGCAGAGCAGCCAACTATGGCTACACCTTC.

This clonotype was seen only a few times. This chain connects TRBV29-1 to TRBJ2-1, with 13 bases fitting TRBD2. The CDR3 loop spans 16 amino acids. After removal of 6 bases from V and 4 bases from J, the junction contained 9 bases not matched to a gene. Germline CDR1 SQVTM, CDR2 ANQGSEA. Here the CDR3 reads CSVTGLAGPLYNEQFF. The CDR3 nucleotides read TGCAGCGTCACGGGACTAGCGGGACCCCTATACAATGAGCAGTTCTTC.

This clonotype was detected only a few times. This chain connects TRBV30 to TRBJ2-7, with D maybe TRBD2 (6 bases). Germline CDR1 and CDR2: GTSNPN and SVGIG (reference sequence). V dropped 3 bases and J dropped 5 bases, with 14 bases sitting between them. The CDR3 has 13 amino acids. The CDR3 DNA sequence: TGTGCCTGGAGAACGGGAGCTACCCACGAGCAGTACGTC. Amino acid sequence: CAWRTGATHEQYV.

The chain couples TRBV7-9 to TRBJ2-1; 7 bases align to TRBD2. V gave up 1 base and J gave up 5 bases; unmatched junction bases: 11. The CDR3 is 17 residues long. CDR1 and CDR2 (germline): SEHNR, FQNEAQ (reference sequence). CDR3 residues: CASSLVFGAGINNEQFF. CDR3 sequence (DNA): TGTGCCAGCAGCTTAGTATTCGGAGCGGGGATAAACAATGAGCAGTTCTTC.